This passage covers 25 T cell receptor beta chains from one sample sequenced in a study of blood T cells in healthy people across ages. Alongside a J-beta primer mix, a sample-barcoded 5' primer served in a second PCR lasting about 7 to 12 cycles. Using its own MiXCR run on the 5' RACE reads, TCRdb lists one record per CDR3 protein. The profile shows about 1,800,000 distinct CDR3 sequences, approximately 28% of them singletons. Source material: blood. Receptors were obtained from a woman younger than 45 in good health.

The chain links TRBV6-1 to TRBJ2-4, with D hard to call. Germline values: CDR1 MNHNS, CDR2 SASEGT. The CDR3 is 14 residues long. V dropped 2 bases and J dropped 3 bases, with 8 bases sitting between them. CDR3 protein: CASSESQGKNIQYF. For the CDR3, the DNA is TGTGCCAGCAGTGAAAGCCAAGGCAAAAACATTCAGTACTTC.

Only a few counts were recorded for this clonotype. This chain links TRBV20-1 with TRBJ2-5; tentatively, D is TRBD2 (6 bases). Germline V gives CDR1 DFQATT, CDR2 SNEGSKA (reference sequence). The CDR3 contains 13 residues. V lost 6 bases and J 0 bases, leaving 11 bases between the germline ends. CDR3 sequence: CSASAGYQETQYF. In nucleotides, the CDR3 is TGCAGTGCCTCCGCGGGGTACCAAGAGACCCAGTACTTC.

Only a few counts were recorded for this clonotype. The chain is built from TRBV18 and TRBJ2-7; D possibly corresponds to TRBD1 (6 bases). The CDR3 totals 13 residues. Trimming took 2 bases from V and 3 from J, leaving 8 bases between them. The V gene's germline CDR1 is KGHSH and CDR2 LQKENI. The DNA of the CDR3 is TGTGCCAGCTCACCAGCACAGGGCTACGAGCAGTACTTC. Translating it yields CASSPAQGYEQYF.

The rearrangement uses TRBV20-1 and TRBJ2-1; TRBD2 matches 9 bases. Germline loops: CDR1 DFQATT, CDR2 SNEGSKA (reference sequence). The length of the CDR3 is 15 residues. The ends lost 6 bases at V and 5 bases at J; junction bases unmatched: 11. The CDR3 DNA is TGCAGTGCCCCCTGGCGGCTAGCGGGAAACAATGAGCAGTTCTTC. Its protein is CSAPWRLAGNNEQFF.

This rearrangement joins TRBV20-1 to TRBJ2-7; the match to TRBD1 covers 12 bases. The germline V gene has CDR1 DFQATT and CDR2 SNEGSKA (reference sequence). The V segment lost 2 bases and the J segment 6 bases; nucleotides outside the gene matches: 5. CDR3 length: 14 residues. The CDR3 DNA is TGCAGTGCTAGAACACGGGACAGGGGGCGCGAGCAGTACTTC. This sequence encodes CSARTRDRGREQYF.

Turning to this clonotype: A much larger clone differs from this one at a single base, so this may be a read error. The chain combines TRBV5-1 with TRBJ2-1; D assignment may be TRBD1 or TRBD2 (5 bases each). This CDR3 region has 11 residues. CDR1 is SGHRS, CDR2 YFSETQ, per germline. In nucleotides, the CDR3 is TGCGCCAGCAGCCAACAAGGGGAGCAGGACTTC. Translating gives CASSQQGEQDF.

The chain recombines TRBV9 with TRBJ2-1, with a tentative D call TRBD1 (7 bases). V lost 3 bases, J lost 8 bases, and 9 bases lay in between. CDR1 is SGDLS, CDR2 YYNGEE, per germline. CDR3 length: 12 amino acids. The CDR3 protein is CASSARGDEQFF. As DNA, the CDR3 is TGTGCCAGCAGCGCCAGGGGGGATGAGCAGTTCTTC.

Turning to this clonotype: At one end, the junction sequence differs from germline, possibly due to a read error. This rearrangement joins TRBV7-9 to TRBJ2-7; 8 nucleotides line up with TRBD2. Germline values: CDR1 SEHNR, CDR2 FQNEAQ (reference sequence). The CDR3 is made up of 14 amino acids. The CDR3 nucleotides read TGTACCAGCAGCTTAGACGGGGGGGCCCACGAGCAGTACTTC. It encodes CTSSLDGGAHEQYF.

The chain couples TRBV3-1 to TRBJ2-1; D tentatively reads TRBD1 or TRBD2 (5 bases each). The germline gives CDR1 LGHDT, CDR2 YNNKEL (reference sequence). The CDR3 length is 13 residues. V was shortened by 1 base and J by 9 bases, with 10 bases between the two germline ends. The CDR3 region is CASSQGGFGEQFF. The CDR3 nucleotides are TGTGCCAGCAGCCAAGGGGGGTTCGGTGAGCAGTTCTTC.

This clonotype was recorded at least ten times. The chain links TRBV20-1 to TRBJ2-1, with D unclear. The CDR3 contains 11 residues. V lost 5 bases and J lost 5, with 7 bases in between. Germline-derived CDR1 and CDR2 are DFQATT and SNEGSKA (reference sequence). CDR3 sequence (DNA): TGCAGTGCTTGGATTAACAATGAGCAGTTCTTC. Translation gives CSAWINNEQFF.

The rearrangement joins TRBV28 to TRBJ1-4; 9 bases fit TRBD1. The CDR3 sequence is 16 residues long. After removal of 6 bases from V and 4 bases from J, the junction contained 9 bases not matched to a gene. Germline CDR1 MDHEN, CDR2 SYDVKM. The CDR3 sequence is CASSAGTGTNNEKLFF. In nucleotides, the CDR3 is TGTGCCAGCAGCGCCGGGACAGGGACCAATAATGAAAAACTGTTTTTT.

J is TRBJ2-3 and V is TRBV6-6; 7 positions match TRBD1. Trimming cost V 3 bases and J 6 bases; bases outside gene matches: 9. The CDR3 runs to 15 residues. The germline V gene encodes CDR1 MNHNY and CDR2 SVGAGI (reference sequence). CDR3 sequence (DNA): TGTGCCAGCAGTTATTCGAACAGGGGTTCGGATACGCAGTATTTT. It codes for CASSYSNRGSDTQYF.

CDR3 in amino acids: CASSVGSGTGEGYTF. The CDR3 DNA sequence: TGTGCCAGCAGCGTAGGGAGTGGGACAGGGGAAGGCTACACCTTC. The chain recombines TRBV9 with TRBJ1-2; 10 positions match TRBD1. CDR3 length: 15 amino acids. The J segment lost 8 bases and the V segment lost 0 bases, leaving 7 bases of the junction unmatched. Per the germline V gene, CDR1 is SGDLS and CDR2 is YYNGEE.

The J gene is TRBJ1-2, the V gene TRBV3-1, with TRBD1 identical over 8 bases. CDR1 and CDR2 (germline): LGHDT, YNNKEL (reference sequence). This CDR3 spans 13 amino acids. The V and J ends lost 3 bases and 7 bases, in that order; junction bases with no gene match: 4. In DNA, the CDR3 is TGTGCCAGCAGCCAGCAGGGGGCGCGTGGCTACACCTTC. Protein: CASSQQGARGYTF.

This clonotype was seen repeatedly, ten times or more. This chain connects TRBV12-3 or TRBV12-4 to TRBJ2-7, with a possible D match to TRBD2 (5 bases). The CDR3 is made up of 11 amino acids. In DNA, the CDR3 is TGTGCGTCGGGGTGGACCTACGAGCAGTACTTC. This codes for CASGWTYEQYF.

This clonotype has a handful of counts. The rearrangement joins TRBV27 to TRBJ1-4; D not certain. The ends were cut back, 9 bases at V and 3 bases at J, with 17 bases in the middle. This CDR3 comprises 15 residues. The germline gives CDR1 MNHEY, CDR2 SMNVEV (reference sequence). CDR3 DNA sequence: TGTGCCAGAGCGATGTGGGTGGCGGCTAATGAAAAACTGTTTTTT. Its protein is CARAMWVAANEKLFF.

This clonotype was seen a handful of times. The CDR3 loop is CASSVGAAPNTGELFF. The CDR3 DNA reads TGTGCCAGCAGCGTAGGCGCGGCCCCGAACACCGGGGAGCTGTTTTTT. This chain links TRBV9 with TRBJ2-2, with D unresolved. The V and J ends lost 0 bases and 0 bases respectively, with 9 bases between them. In germline, CDR1 is SGDLS, CDR2 YYNGEE. The CDR3 consists of 16 residues.

This clonotype showed up just a few times. This rearrangement joins TRBV12-3 or TRBV12-4 to TRBJ1-2, with D possibly being TRBD1 (5 bases). V lost 7 bases and J 3 bases, leaving 18 bases between the germline ends. CDR3 length equals 15 residues. CDR3 coding DNA: TGTGCCAGCACGCAATGGGGGGGAAAGGACTATGGCTACACCTTC. It codes for CASTQWGGKDYGYTF.

This clonotype was detected a few times. This chain joins TRBV7-2 and TRBJ1-5, with D maybe TRBD1 (5 bases). This CDR3 region has 16 residues. Per the germline V gene, CDR1 is SGHTA and CDR2 is FQGNSA. Trimming left V 4 bases short and J 4 bases short, with 17 bases between. CDR3 loop: CASSSQARERNQPQHF. CDR3 in DNA: TGTGCCAGCAGCTCTCAGGCCAGGGAGAGAAATCAGCCCCAGCATTTT.

The rearrangement uses TRBV3-1 and TRBJ1-6, with D possibly matching TRBD1 (6 bases). In germline, CDR1 is LGHDT, CDR2 YNNKEL (reference sequence). The CDR3 sequence is 13 residues long. Deletions cut 4 bases from V and 9 bases from J, with 10 bases between. The DNA for the CDR3 is TGTGCCAGCAGCCCTACAGGGAGTTCACCCCTCCACTTT. Protein sequence: CASSPTGSSPLHF.

The J gene is TRBJ2-5, the V gene TRBV5-1; TRBD2 might be the D (5 bases). TRBJ2-7 explains the end of the DNA better; the J call may be wrong. The CDR3 contains 15 residues. The V gene's germline CDR1 is SGHRS and CDR2 YFSETQ. The CDR3 bases are TGCGCCAGCAGCTTGGCCGGGGATGGTTTGGACGAGCAGTACTTC. Translated: CASSLAGDGLDEQYF.

This clonotype was counted only a few times. This chain uses TRBV10-3 with TRBJ2-2; 16 positions agree with TRBD2. Germline V gives CDR1 ENHRY, CDR2 SYGVKD. The CDR3 has 16 amino acids. The V segment lost 10 bases and the J segment 5 bases; nucleotides outside the gene matches: 7. This CDR3 is CATGTSGGAGTGELFF. Written as DNA, the CDR3 is TGTGCCACTGGGACTAGCGGGGGGGCCGGTACCGGGGAGCTGTTTTTT.

This clonotype was picked up a small number of times. The rearrangement uses TRBV5-1 and TRBJ2-1, with 8 bases matching TRBD2. This CDR3 spans 16 amino acids. The V and J ends lost 4 bases and 1 base, in that order; junction bases with no gene match: 7. Germline V gene data show CDR1 as SGHRS and CDR2 as YFSETQ. CDR3 in DNA: TGCGCCAGCAGCAATCCTACTAGCGGATCCTACAATGAGCAGTTCTTC. Amino acid sequence: CASSNPTSGSYNEQFF.

The J gene is TRBJ2-1, the V gene TRBV9, with 12 nucleotides matching TRBD2. The J segment lost 4 bases and the V segment lost 0 bases, leaving 2 bases of the junction unmatched. The CDR3 covers 16 residues. Germline CDR1 SGDLS, CDR2 YYNGEE. CDR3 sequence (DNA): TGTGCCAGCAGCGTAGGAGGACTAGCGGGGTACAATGAGCAGTTCTTC. Translated: CASSVGGLAGYNEQFF.

The V gene is TRBV30, the J gene TRBJ1-5, with 8 bases aligning to TRBD1. The V gene's germline CDR1 is GTSNPN and CDR2 SVGIG (reference sequence). Unmatched junction bases numbered 5, after V lost 2 bases and J lost 2 bases. The CDR3 loop spans 15 amino acids. This CDR3 reads CAWSKAGQGNQPQHF. Here the CDR3 DNA reads TGTGCCTGGAGTAAAGCGGGACAGGGCAATCAGCCCCAGCATTTT.